This TCR beta chain was obtained from a study of blood T cell repertoires in COVID-19. Study-level background: COVID-19 samples, acute and convalescent, were from the United States, Italy and Spain. From T cells, B-cell-depleted T cells, or PBMCs came the material, which was cDNA or gDNA.

In the source study's methods: The assay estimated nucleated cells by amplifying reference gene primers. Clones were sequenced by immunoSEQ multiplex PCR, and TCRdb holds only the in-frame ones, with some missing. For V, J and clone size, that table is used; D and trimming come from the DNA. The repertoire holds fewer than 75,000 clones, 70% to 90% seen once, with nearly 4% in the top ten. The receptor's source is a man between 65 and 85 years old with acute or convalescent COVID-19. Sequencing was performed on peripheral blood.

In DNA form, the CDR3 reads TGTGCCAGCAGTTCCACCACAGGGGACGCTGGCTACACCTTC. Amino acid sequence: CASSSTTGDAGYTF. V is TRBV28 and J is TRBJ1-2, with 7 bases aligning to TRBD1. The germline V gene has CDR1 MDHEN and CDR2 SYDVKM. The ends lost 4 bases at V and 7 bases at J; junction bases unmatched: 9. CDR3 length: 14 residues.